A single sample is the source of the 10 T cell receptor beta chains below, sequenced in a study of blood T cell repertoires in COVID-19. TCRdb's table, derived via immunoSEQ multiplex PCR, lists solely in-frame clones and lacks some. The sample has 90,000 to 120,000 clones, about three quarters seen once; the top ten hold about 4.5%. Material: peripheral blood. The receptor source for this set is a man aged 65 to 85 with acute or convalescent COVID-19.

This clone appeared a single time. The chain links TRBV29-1 to TRBJ1-4, with 9 bases fitting TRBD1. Losses at the gene ends were 4 bases for V and 8 bases for J; bases not matched to a gene: 11. Germline values: CDR1 SQVTM, CDR2 ANQGSEA. This CDR3 is 15 amino acids long. CDR3 in amino acids: CSVVELQGAREKLFF. Written as DNA, the CDR3 is TGCAGCGTTGTAGAGCTACAGGGGGCGCGCGAAAAACTGTTTTTT.

The chain links TRBV13 to TRBJ1-2, with 7 bases aligning to TRBD1. CDR3 length: 14 amino acids. J gave up 13 bases and V 0 bases, and 11 bases lay outside the gene matches. Germline loops: CDR1 PRHDT, CDR2 FYEKMQ (reference sequence). CDR3 nucleotides: TGTGCCAGCAGCTTAGGGAGGACAGGTACTTCTTTCACCTTC. Translating it yields CASSLGRTGTSFTF.

The rearrangement uses TRBV11-3 and TRBJ2-6, with 12 bases matching TRBD1. Germline V gives CDR1 SGHNT, CDR2 YENEEA. The junction had 5 bases not matched to a gene; V was cut back by 5 bases and J by 3 bases. This CDR3 has 17 amino acids. The CDR3 spells CASSPGQGAGGANVLTF. In nucleotides, the CDR3 is TGTGCCAGCAGCCCGGGACAGGGGGCCGGTGGGGCCAACGTCCTGACTTTC.

This sequence joins TRBV12-3 or TRBV12-4 and TRBJ1-6; no definite D call. This CDR3 comprises 12 residues. V was clipped by 3 bases and J by 8 bases, with 5 bases between them. The CDR3 region is CASSFRDSPLHF. Here the CDR3 DNA reads TGTGCCAGCAGTTTCCGGGATTCACCCCTCCACTTT.

This chain connects TRBV10-2 to TRBJ2-1; D remains ambiguous. V was shortened by 7 bases and J by 8 bases, with 9 bases between the two germline ends. This CDR3 has 11 residues. Germline V gene data show CDR1 as WSHSY and CDR2 as SAAADI. The CDR3 spells CASMAVDEQFF. The DNA for the CDR3 is TGCGCCAGCATGGCGGTCGATGAGCAGTTCTTC.

The gene calls are TRBV6-1 and TRBJ1-2, with D perhaps TRBD1 (5 bases). The length of the CDR3 is 14 residues. CDR1 is MNHNS, CDR2 SASEGT, per germline. V lost 8 bases, J lost 8 bases, and 21 bases lay in between. CDR3 bases: TGTGCCAGCTCTCCGGGGACTCAGGTCGGCGGCTACACCTTC. It translates to CASSPGTQVGGYTF.

This rearrangement joins TRBV10-3 to TRBJ1-1; possibly TRBD1 for D (6 bases). The CDR3 covers 15 residues. Germline V CDR1 and CDR2: ENHRY, SYGVKD. V was clipped by 7 bases and J by 0 bases, with 15 bases between them. CDR3 amino acids: CAITQGEMMNTEAFF. As DNA, the CDR3 is TGTGCCATCACACAGGGAGAAATGATGAACACTGAAGCTTTCTTT.

This sequence joins TRBV7-2 and TRBJ1-6; possibly TRBD1 for D (6 bases). Trimming left V 2 bases short and J 9 bases short, with 8 bases between. Germline CDR1 SGHTA, CDR2 FQGNSA. This CDR3 has 13 amino acids. For the CDR3, the DNA is TGTGCCAGCAGCTTACGGACAGTTTCACCCCTCCACTTT. It translates to CASSLRTVSPLHF. The variable domain in full, completed from reference TRBV7-2 and TRBJ1-6, reads GAGVSQSPSNKVTEKGKDVELRCDPISGHTALYWYRQSLGQGLEFLIYFQGNSAPDKSGLPSDRFSAERTGGSVSTLTIQRTQQEDSAVYLCASSLRTVSPLHFGNGTRLTVT.

This chain joins TRBV18 and TRBJ2-5; D is ambiguous. V gave up 9 bases and J gave up 2 bases, with 16 bases separating them. The CDR3 sequence is 14 residues long. Germline loops: CDR1 KGHSH, CDR2 LQKENI. CDR3 amino acids: CASSSGQKQETQYF. CDR3 sequence (DNA): TGTGCCAGTTCCTCTGGGCAGAAACAAGAGACCCAGTACTTC. Filled out from reference TRBV18 and TRBJ2-5, the complete variable domain reads NAGVMQNPRHLVRRRGQEARLRCSPMKGHSHVYWYRQLPEEGLKFMVYLQKENIIDESGMPKERFSAEFPKEGPSILRIQQVVRGDSAAYFCASSSGQKQETQYFGPGTRLLVL.

The CDR3 DNA reads TGTGCCAGCAGCCAAGATTCCGTAATGGGAGGTGAGCAGTTCTTC. Translated, it gives CASSQDSVMGGEQFF. V and J are TRBV4-2 and TRBJ2-1; weak D call: TRBD2 (6 bases). V dropped 0 bases and J dropped 9 bases, with 15 bases sitting between them. The CDR3 extends over 15 amino acids. Germline assignment: CDR1 LGHNA and CDR2 YNFKEQ.